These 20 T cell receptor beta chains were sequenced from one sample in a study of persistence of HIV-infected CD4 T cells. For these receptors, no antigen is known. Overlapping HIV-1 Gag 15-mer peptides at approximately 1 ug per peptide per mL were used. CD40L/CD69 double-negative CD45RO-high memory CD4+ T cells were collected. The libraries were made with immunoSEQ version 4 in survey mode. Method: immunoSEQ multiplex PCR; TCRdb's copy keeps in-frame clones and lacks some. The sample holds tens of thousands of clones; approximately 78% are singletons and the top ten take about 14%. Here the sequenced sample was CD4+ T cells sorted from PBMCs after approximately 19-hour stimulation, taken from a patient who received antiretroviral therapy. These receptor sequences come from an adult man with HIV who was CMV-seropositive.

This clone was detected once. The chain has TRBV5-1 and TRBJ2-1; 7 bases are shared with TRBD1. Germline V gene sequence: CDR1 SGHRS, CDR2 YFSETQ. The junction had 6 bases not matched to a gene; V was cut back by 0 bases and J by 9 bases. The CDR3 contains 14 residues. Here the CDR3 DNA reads TGCGCCAGCAGCTTGGGACAGGGATTGGGTGAGCAGTTCTTC. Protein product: CASSLGQGLGEQFF.

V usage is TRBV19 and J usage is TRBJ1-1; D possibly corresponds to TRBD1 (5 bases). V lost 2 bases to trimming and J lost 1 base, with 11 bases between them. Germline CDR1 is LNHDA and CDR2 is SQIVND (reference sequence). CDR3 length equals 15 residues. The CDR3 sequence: CASSILTGWNTEAFF. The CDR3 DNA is TGTGCCAGTAGTATATTAACAGGATGGAACACTGAAGCTTTCTTT.

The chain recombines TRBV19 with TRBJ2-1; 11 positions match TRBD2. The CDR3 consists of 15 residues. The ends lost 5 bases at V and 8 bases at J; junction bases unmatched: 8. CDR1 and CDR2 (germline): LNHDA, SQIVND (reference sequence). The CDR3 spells CASSPSGGPVYEQFF. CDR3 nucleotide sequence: TGTGCCAGTAGTCCTAGCGGGGGGCCGGTCTATGAGCAGTTCTTC.

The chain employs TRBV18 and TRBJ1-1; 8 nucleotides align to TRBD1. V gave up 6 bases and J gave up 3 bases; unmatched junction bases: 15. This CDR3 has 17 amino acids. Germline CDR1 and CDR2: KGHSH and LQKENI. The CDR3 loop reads CASSQRQGFAKDTEAFF. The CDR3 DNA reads TGTGCCAGCTCCCAGAGACAGGGGTTTGCTAAGGACACTGAAGCTTTCTTT.

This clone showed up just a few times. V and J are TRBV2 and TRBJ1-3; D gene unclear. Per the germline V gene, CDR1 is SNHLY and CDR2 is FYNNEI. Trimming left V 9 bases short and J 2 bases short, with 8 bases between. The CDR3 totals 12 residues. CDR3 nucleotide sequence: TGTGCCAGGGGTGAGACTGGAAACACCATATATTTT. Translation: CARGETGNTIYF.

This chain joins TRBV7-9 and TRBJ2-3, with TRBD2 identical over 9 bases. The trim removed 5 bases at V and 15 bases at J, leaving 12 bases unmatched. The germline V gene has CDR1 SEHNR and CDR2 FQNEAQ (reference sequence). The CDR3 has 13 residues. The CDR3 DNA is TGTGCCAGCAGCCGCGGCTTCGGGACTAGCTTATATTTT. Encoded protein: CASSRGFGTSLYF.

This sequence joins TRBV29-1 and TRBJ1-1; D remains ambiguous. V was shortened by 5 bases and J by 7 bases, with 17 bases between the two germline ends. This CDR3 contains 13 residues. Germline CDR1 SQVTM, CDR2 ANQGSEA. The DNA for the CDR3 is TGCAGCGTTCGACTGCTGTCGGGCCTTGAAGCTTTCTTT. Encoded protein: CSVRLLSGLEAFF. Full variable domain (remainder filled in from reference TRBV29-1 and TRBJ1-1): SAVISQKPSRDICQRGTSLTIQCQVDSQVTMMFWYRQQPGQSLTLIATANQGSEATYESGFVIDKFPISRPNLTFSTLTVSNMSPEDSSIYLCSVRLLSGLEAFFGQGTRLTVV.

DNA for the CDR3: TGTGCCAGCTCTCGTGCTGGGGCCAACGTCCTGACTTTC. It codes for CASSRAGANVLTF. The chain joins TRBV18 to TRBJ2-6; D remains ambiguous. The CDR3 is 13 amino acids. Germline V gives CDR1 KGHSH, CDR2 LQKENI. Trimming removed 6 bases from V and 2 bases from J, with 5 bases in between.

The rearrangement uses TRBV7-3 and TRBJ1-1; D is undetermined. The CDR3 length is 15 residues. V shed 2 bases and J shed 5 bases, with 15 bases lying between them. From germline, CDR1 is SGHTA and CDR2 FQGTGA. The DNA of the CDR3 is TGTGCCAGCAGCTTACAGCGGGAGCTAACTACTGAAGCTTTCTTT. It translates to CASSLQRELTTEAFF.

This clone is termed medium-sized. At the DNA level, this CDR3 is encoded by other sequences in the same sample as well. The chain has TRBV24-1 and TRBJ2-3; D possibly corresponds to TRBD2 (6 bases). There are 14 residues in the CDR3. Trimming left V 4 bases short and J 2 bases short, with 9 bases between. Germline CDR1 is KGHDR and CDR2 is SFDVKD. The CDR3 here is CATSETGVTDTQYF. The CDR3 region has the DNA TGTGCCACCAGTGAAACGGGAGTCACAGATACGCAGTATTTT.

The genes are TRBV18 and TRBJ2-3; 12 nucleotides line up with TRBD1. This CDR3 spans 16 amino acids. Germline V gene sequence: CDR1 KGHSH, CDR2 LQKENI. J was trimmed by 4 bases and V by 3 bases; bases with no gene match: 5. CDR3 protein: CASSPSGTGGADTQYF. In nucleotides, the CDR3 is TGTGCCAGCTCACCGTCCGGGACAGGGGGCGCAGATACGCAGTATTTT.

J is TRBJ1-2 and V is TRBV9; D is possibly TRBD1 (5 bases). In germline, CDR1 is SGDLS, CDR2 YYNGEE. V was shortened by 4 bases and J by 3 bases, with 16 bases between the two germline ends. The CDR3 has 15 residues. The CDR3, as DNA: TGTGCCAGCAGCCCCCTGGGGGGACCCTACTATGGCTACACCTTC. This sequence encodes CASSPLGGPYYGYTF.

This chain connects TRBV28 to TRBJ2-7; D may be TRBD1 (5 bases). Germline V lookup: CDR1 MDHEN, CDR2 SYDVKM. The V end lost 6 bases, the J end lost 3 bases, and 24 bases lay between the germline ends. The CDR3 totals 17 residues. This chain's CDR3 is CASSLTPHRTGHYEQYF. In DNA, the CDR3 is TGTGCCAGCAGCTTGACCCCCCACAGAACAGGACACTACGAGCAGTACTTC.

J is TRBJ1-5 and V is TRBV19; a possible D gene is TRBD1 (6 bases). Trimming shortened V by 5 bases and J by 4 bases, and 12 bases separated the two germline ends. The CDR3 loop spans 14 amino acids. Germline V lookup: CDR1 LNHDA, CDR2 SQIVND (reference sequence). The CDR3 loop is CASSPGQFNQPQHF. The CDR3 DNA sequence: TGTGCCAGTAGTCCAGGACAGTTTAATCAGCCCCAGCATTTT. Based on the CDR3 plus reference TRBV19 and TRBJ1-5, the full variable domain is DGGITQSPKYLFRKEGQNVTLSCEQNLNHDAMYWYRQDPGQGLRLIYYSQIVNDFQKGDIAEGYSVSREKKESFPLTVTSAQKNPTAFYLCASSPGQFNQPQHFGDGTRLSIL.

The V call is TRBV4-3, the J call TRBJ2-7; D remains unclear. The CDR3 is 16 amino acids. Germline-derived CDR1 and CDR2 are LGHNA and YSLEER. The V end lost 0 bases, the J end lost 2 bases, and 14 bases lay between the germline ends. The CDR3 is CASSQDQQYGTYEQYF. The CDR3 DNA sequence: TGCGCCAGCAGCCAAGATCAGCAATATGGGACCTACGAGCAGTACTTC.

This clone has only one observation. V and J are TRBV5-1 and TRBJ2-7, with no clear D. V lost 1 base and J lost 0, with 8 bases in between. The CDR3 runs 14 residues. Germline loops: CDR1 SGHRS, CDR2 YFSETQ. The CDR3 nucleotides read TGCGCCAGCAGCTTGAGGACGGCCTCCTACGAGCAGTACTTC. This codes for CASSLRTASYEQYF.

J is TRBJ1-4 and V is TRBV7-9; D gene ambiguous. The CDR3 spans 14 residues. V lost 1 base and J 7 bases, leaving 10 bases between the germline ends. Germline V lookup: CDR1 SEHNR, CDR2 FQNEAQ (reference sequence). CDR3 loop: CASSLGYMGEKLFF. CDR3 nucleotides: TGTGCCAGCAGCTTAGGCTACATGGGTGAAAAACTGTTTTTT.

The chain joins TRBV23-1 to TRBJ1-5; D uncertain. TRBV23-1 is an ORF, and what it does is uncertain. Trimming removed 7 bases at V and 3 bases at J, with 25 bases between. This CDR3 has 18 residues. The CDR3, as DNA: TGCGCCAGCACTCCGAGGAGTATGCTGGACGGCCTCAATCAGCCCCAGCATTTT. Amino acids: CASTPRSMLDGLNQPQHF.

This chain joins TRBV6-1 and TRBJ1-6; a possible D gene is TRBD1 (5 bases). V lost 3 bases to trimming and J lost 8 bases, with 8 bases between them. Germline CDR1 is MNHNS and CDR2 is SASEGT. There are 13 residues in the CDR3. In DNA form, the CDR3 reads TGTGCCAGCAGTGACCAGGGAGATTCACCCCTCCACTTT. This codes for CASSDQGDSPLHF.

CDR3 residues: CASSLEAAADYGYTF. CDR3 nucleotide sequence: TGCGCCAGCAGCTTGGAGGCAGCGGCGGACTATGGCTACACCTTC. The chain links TRBV5-1 to TRBJ1-2; D remains ambiguous. Per germline, CDR1 SGHRS and CDR2 YFSETQ. CDR3 length: 15 amino acids. Deletions cut 0 bases from V and 3 bases from J, with 12 bases between.